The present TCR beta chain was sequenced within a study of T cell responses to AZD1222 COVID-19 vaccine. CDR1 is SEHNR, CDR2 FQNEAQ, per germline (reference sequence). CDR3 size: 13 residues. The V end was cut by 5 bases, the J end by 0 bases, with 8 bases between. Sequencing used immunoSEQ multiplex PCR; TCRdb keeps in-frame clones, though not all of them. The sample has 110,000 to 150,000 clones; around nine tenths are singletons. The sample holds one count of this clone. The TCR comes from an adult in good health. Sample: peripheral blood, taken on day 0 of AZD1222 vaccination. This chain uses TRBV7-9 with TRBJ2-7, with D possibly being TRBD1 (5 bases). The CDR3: CASSRQSSYEQYF. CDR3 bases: TGTGCCAGCAGCCGACAGAGCTCCTACGAGCAGTACTTC.